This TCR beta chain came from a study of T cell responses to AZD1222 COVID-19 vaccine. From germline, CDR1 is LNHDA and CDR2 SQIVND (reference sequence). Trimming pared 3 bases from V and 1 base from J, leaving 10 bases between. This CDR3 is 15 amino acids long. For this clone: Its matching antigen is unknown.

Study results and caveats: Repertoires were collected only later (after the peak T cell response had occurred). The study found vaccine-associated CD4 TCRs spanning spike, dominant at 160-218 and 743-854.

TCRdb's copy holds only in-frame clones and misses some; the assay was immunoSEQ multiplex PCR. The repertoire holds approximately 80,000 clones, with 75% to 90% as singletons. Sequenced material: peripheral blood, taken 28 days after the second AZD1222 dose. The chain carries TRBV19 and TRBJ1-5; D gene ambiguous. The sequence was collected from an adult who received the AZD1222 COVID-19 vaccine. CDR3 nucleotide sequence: TGTGCCAGTAGTATTGGTCAGTCGAGCAATCAGCCCCAGCATTTT. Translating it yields CASSIGQSSNQPQHF. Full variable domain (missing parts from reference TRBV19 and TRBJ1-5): DGGITQSPKYLFRKEGQNVTLSCEQNLNHDAMYWYRQDPGQGLRLIYYSQIVNDFQKGDIAEGYSVSREKKESFPLTVTSAQKNPTAFYLCASSIGQSSNQPQHFGDGTRLSIL.